These 31 T cell receptor beta chains were all obtained from the same sample, sequenced in a study of T cells in Graves' hyperthyroidism and ophthalmopathy. Amplified TCR beta CDR3 regions came from RNA transcripts. The TCR CDR3 was amplified in a first-round RT-PCR using the HTBI primer set. TCRdb independently ran MiXCR on the multiplex PCR reads; one entry per CDR3 protein. The data show 300,000 to 450,000 distinct CDR3 sequences, 15% to 17% seen once. The specimen was blood. These receptors all come from a woman between 18 and 29 years old with Graves' hyperthyroidism that later progressed to Graves' ophthalmopathy.

The rearrangement links TRBV5-1 to TRBJ2-1; tentative D call: TRBD2 (6 bases). Trimming pared 5 bases from V and 8 bases from J, leaving 26 bases between. The CDR3 contains 17 residues. Germline V gives CDR1 SGHRS, CDR2 YFSETQ. The CDR3 DNA reads as TGCGCCAGCAGTCGACAAGGGACCGGGACTCCCGGCGATGAGCAGTTCTTC. It codes for CASSRQGTGTPGDEQFF.

This clonotype was picked up many times. The CDR3: CASSLKGSNEKLFF. The CDR3 DNA sequence: TGTGCCAGCAGTTTAAAGGGTAGCAATGAAAAACTGTTTTTT. The chain uses TRBV12-3 or TRBV12-4 and TRBJ1-4; no clear D. This CDR3 has 14 residues. With 2 bases removed from V and 5 bases from J, the gap between germline ends came to 9 bases.

This clonotype came up many times. This chain joins TRBV20-1 and TRBJ2-7; D may be TRBD1 (5 bases). Trimming removed 6 bases at V and 6 bases at J, with 12 bases between. Germline CDR1 reads DFQATT; CDR2 reads SNEGSKA (reference sequence). CDR3 length equals 11 residues. The DNA of the CDR3 is TGCAGTGCCACTACAGGATTCGAGCAGTACTTC. It encodes CSATTGFEQYF.

Many counts were recorded for this clonotype. The rearrangement links TRBV3-1 to TRBJ2-5; 8 positions agree with TRBD2. The CDR3 is 15 amino acids. Germline values: CDR1 LGHDT, CDR2 YNNKEL (reference sequence). Germline trimming cut 1 base from V and 5 bases from J; bases unmatched to any gene: 6. CDR3 protein: CASSQGAGDLETQYF. The DNA for the CDR3 is TGTGCCAGCAGCCAAGGAGCGGGAGACTTGGAGACCCAGTACTTC.

This clonotype was detected a few times. An end of the junction does not agree with germline; a read error may underlie this. J is TRBJ2-3 and V is TRBV20-1; 7 bases map to TRBD2. The CDR3 has 15 amino acids. Per the germline V gene, CDR1 is DFQATT and CDR2 is SNEGSKA (reference sequence). In nucleotides, the CDR3 is TGCAGTGCGGATGCTAGCGGAGTATCCACAGGTACGCAGTATTTT. It translates to CSADASGVSTGTQYF.

This clonotype came up a few times. J is TRBJ2-1 and V is TRBV27; 13 bases align to TRBD2. The CDR3 consists of 15 residues. With V trimmed by 7 bases and J by 5 bases, 5 bases remained unmatched. Germline V CDR1 and CDR2: MNHEY, SMNVEV (reference sequence). The CDR3, as DNA: TGTGCCAGCAACATCGGGACTAGCGGGAACAATGAGCAGTTCTTC. Its translation is CASNIGTSGNNEQFF.

This clonotype was seen many times. The V gene is TRBV7-9, the J gene TRBJ2-7; 10 bases fit TRBD1. Trimming took 2 bases from V and 4 from J; bases not matched to a gene: 5. The CDR3 totals 15 residues. Germline V CDR1 and CDR2: SEHNR, FQNEAQ (reference sequence). CDR3 loop: CASSLYRDRGYEQYF. As DNA, the CDR3 is TGTGCCAGCAGCTTATACCGGGACAGGGGTTACGAGCAGTACTTC.

This clonotype was observed a handful of times. J is TRBJ2-1 and V is TRBV4-3, with TRBD2 matching over 10 bases. CDR3 length: 16 residues. In germline, CDR1 is LGHNA, CDR2 YSLEER. Losses at the gene ends were 1 base for V and 12 bases for J; bases not matched to a gene: 12. The CDR3, as DNA: TGCGCCAGCAGCCAAGTGGTGAAGCGGGAGGGCCTATGGCAGTTCTTC. Translated: CASSQVVKREGLWQFF.

This clonotype was picked up many times. J is TRBJ2-2 and V is TRBV24-1; 7 nucleotides match TRBD1. The CDR3 runs 13 residues. The ends lost 9 bases at V and 3 bases at J; junction bases unmatched: 3. The V gene's germline CDR1 is KGHDR and CDR2 SFDVKD. The CDR3 nucleotides are TGTGCCACCGAAGACAGGGACACCGGGGAGCTGTTTTTT. Residues: CATEDRDTGELFF.

This clonotype was detected many times. DNA of the CDR3: TGCAGTGCTAGAGATCGCTTGGGACTAGCGGGAGGCGAGCAGTTCTTC. Translation: CSARDRLGLAGGEQFF. The J gene is TRBJ2-1, the V gene TRBV20-1; 15 bases map to TRBD2. V lost 0 bases and J lost 10; bases outside the gene matches: 7. Germline CDR1 is DFQATT and CDR2 is SNEGSKA (reference sequence). The CDR3 loop spans 16 amino acids.

This clonotype was seen more than once but under ten times. The gene calls are TRBV3-1 and TRBJ2-3; the match to TRBD1 covers 8 bases. The CDR3 spans 17 residues. CDR1 and CDR2 (germline): LGHDT, YNNKEL (reference sequence). J was trimmed by 3 bases and V by 2 bases; bases with no gene match: 10. CDR3 DNA: TGTGCCAGCAGCCAAACAGAGGGACAGGAAGATACAGATACGCAGTATTTT. Protein: CASSQTEGQEDTDTQYF.

The V and J genes are TRBV3-1 and TRBJ2-7, with 7 bases fitting TRBD1. Germline CDR1 is LGHDT and CDR2 is YNNKEL (reference sequence). Trimming removed 5 bases from V and 3 bases from J; junction bases left unmatched: 4. The CDR3 contains 13 residues. The CDR3 coding sequence is TGTGCCAGCAGCAAAAGGACAGGCTACGAGCAGTACTTC. Translation gives CASSKRTGYEQYF.

This clonotype was counted ten times or more. V usage is TRBV20-1 and J usage is TRBJ2-7, with 8 nucleotides matching TRBD2. The CDR3 is 15 amino acids. The junction had 8 bases not matched to a gene; V was cut back by 0 bases and J by 4 bases. The germline V gene has CDR1 DFQATT and CDR2 SNEGSKA (reference sequence). DNA of the CDR3: TGCAGTGCTAGAGATCCACTTAGCGGGACTTACGAGCAGTACTTC. Protein: CSARDPLSGTYEQYF.

This clonotype was counted only a few times. The chain couples TRBV18 to TRBJ2-1; D is unresolved. Per germline, CDR1 KGHSH and CDR2 LQKENI. The length of the CDR3 is 14 residues. Trimming took off 3 bases at V and 6 bases at J, with 12 bases between the two ends. Here the CDR3 reads CASSPGARINEQFF. The CDR3 DNA sequence: TGTGCCAGCTCACCGGGCGCCAGGATCAATGAGCAGTTCTTC.

The CDR3 is CASTPGGTGGRYQPQHF. The CDR3 coding sequence is TGTGCCAGCACCCCAGGAGGGACAGGGGGTCGGTATCAGCCCCAGCATTTT. The chain recombines TRBV28 with TRBJ1-5, with 11 bases lining up with TRBD1. The CDR3 extends over 17 amino acids. The trim removed 7 bases at V and 5 bases at J, leaving 13 bases unmatched. CDR1 and CDR2 from the germline V gene are MDHEN and SYDVKM. Together with reference TRBV28 and TRBJ1-5, the CDR3 gives the full variable domain: DVKVTQSSRYLVKRTGEKVFLECVQDMDHENMFWYRQDPGLGLRLIYFSYDVKMKEKGDIPEGYSVSREKKERFSLILESASTNQTSMYLCASTPGGTGGRYQPQHFGDGTRLSIL.

The rearrangement uses TRBV6-2 or TRBV6-3 and TRBJ2-5, with 9 bases fitting TRBD2. The V gene's germline CDR1 is MNHEY and CDR2 SVGEGT. The CDR3 contains 14 residues. V dropped 5 bases and J dropped 5; count of bases not matched to a gene: 6. CDR3 DNA sequence: TGTGCCAGCAGTCATAGTGCGGGGGGGGAGACCCAGTACTTC. Protein sequence: CASSHSAGGETQYF.

Concerning this clonotype: This may be a read error: a much more frequent sequence differs by one nucleotide. The chain joins TRBV28 to TRBJ2-2, with 7 bases lining up with TRBD1. The CDR3 is made up of 14 amino acids. CDR1 is MDHEN, CDR2 SYDVKM, per germline. CDR3 sequence: CASSSTGNTGDLFF. Here the CDR3 DNA reads TGTGCCAGCAGTTCGACAGGGAACACCGGGGACCTGTTTTTT.

The chain recombines TRBV7-6 with TRBJ2-7; perhaps TRBD2 as D (6 bases). CDR1 is SGHVS and CDR2 is FNYEAQ in the germline V gene. The CDR3 loop spans 16 amino acids. Deletions cut 5 bases from V and 3 bases from J, with 20 bases between. In DNA, the CDR3 is TGTGCCAGCAGCCGCGCAGGTCGGGACTCCGTCTACGAGCAGTACTTC. Its translation is CASSRAGRDSVYEQYF.

This clonotype was counted only a few times. The chain couples TRBV6-1 to TRBJ1-6, with TRBD1 identical over 7 bases. There are 16 residues in the CDR3. Germline loops: CDR1 MNHNS, CDR2 SASEGT. The ends lost 7 bases at V and 1 base at J; junction bases unmatched: 7. CDR3 nucleotide sequence: TGTGCCAGCACCCTGACAGGGAAGTCCTATAATTCACCCCTCCACTTT. Protein: CASTLTGKSYNSPLHF.

This clonotype occurred many times. The V call is TRBV20-1, the J call TRBJ2-3, with 16 bases matching TRBD2. The germline CDR1 and CDR2 sequences are DFQATT and SNEGSKA (reference sequence). Trimming took 2 bases from V and 3 from J; bases not matched to a gene: 5. CDR3 size: 17 residues. CDR3: CSARPGLAGGMTDTQYF. In nucleotides, the CDR3 is TGCAGTGCTAGACCGGGACTAGCGGGAGGGATGACAGATACGCAGTATTTT.

The chain has TRBV20-1 and TRBJ1-1; D is possibly TRBD1 (6 bases). V was clipped by 8 bases and J by 0 bases, with 16 bases between them. The CDR3 length is 14 residues. CDR1 DFQATT and CDR2 SNEGSKA come from the germline V gene (reference sequence). In DNA form, the CDR3 reads TGCAGTACTCTACAGGGATTGGTGAACACTGAAGCTTTCTTT. Protein sequence: CSTLQGLVNTEAFF.

This clonotype was seen repeatedly, ten times or more. The chain couples TRBV6-1 to TRBJ2-1, with TRBD2 matching 7 bases. Trimming removed 1 base from V and 0 bases from J; junction bases left unmatched: 3. The CDR3 has 16 amino acids. Germline loops: CDR1 MNHNS, CDR2 SASEGT. In DNA form, the CDR3 reads TGTGCCAGCAGTGAAGTGGGGGGGAGCTCCTACAATGAGCAGTTCTTC. This sequence encodes CASSEVGGSSYNEQFF.

In its sample, this clonotype was seen a few times. This rearrangement joins TRBV6-1 to TRBJ2-7; 8 nucleotides match TRBD2. Germline V gene sequence: CDR1 MNHNS, CDR2 SASEGT. The CDR3 totals 13 residues. Losses at the gene ends were 3 bases for V and 3 bases for J; bases not matched to a gene: 1. CDR3 loop: CASSDLAGYEQYF. The CDR3 DNA sequence: TGTGCCAGCAGTGATCTAGCGGGCTACGAGCAGTACTTC.

This clonotype appeared a few times. This chain connects TRBV29-1 to TRBJ2-1, with D possibly being TRBD1 (5 bases). Trimming shortened V by 3 bases and J by 8 bases, and 8 bases separated the two germline ends. Germline V CDR1 and CDR2: SQVTM, ANQGSEA. This CDR3 comprises 11 residues. CDR3 DNA sequence: TGCAGCGTTGAGGGGCAGCATGAGCAGTTCTTC. It yields the protein CSVEGQHEQFF.

This clonotype showed up just a few times. This sequence joins TRBV4-1 and TRBJ2-1, with D possibly being TRBD1 (5 bases). Trimming took off 0 bases at V and 15 bases at J, with 15 bases between the two ends. The CDR3 is 13 residues long. In germline, CDR1 is MGHRA, CDR2 YSYEKL. CDR3 region: CASSQDEMGRRFF. In DNA, the CDR3 is TGCGCCAGCAGCCAAGACGAGATGGGGCGGCGGTTCTTC.

V and J are TRBV7-2 and TRBJ2-1, with 7 bases identical to TRBD2. The trim removed 5 bases at V and 2 bases at J, leaving 6 bases unmatched. Germline V gives CDR1 SGHTA, CDR2 FQGNSA. This CDR3 has 15 residues. The CDR3: CASSPRTSTYNEQFF. DNA of the CDR3: TGTGCCAGCAGCCCAAGGACTAGTACCTACAATGAGCAGTTCTTC.

The sample holds many counts of this clonotype. The rearrangement links TRBV12-3 or TRBV12-4 to TRBJ2-1; 8 nucleotides line up with TRBD2. V lost 1 base, J lost 7 bases, and 3 bases stayed unmatched. CDR3 length equals 14 residues. CDR3 residues: CASSLGLALNEQFF. The DNA of the CDR3 is TGTGCCAGCAGTTTAGGACTAGCGTTGAATGAGCAGTTCTTC.

The chain recombines TRBV7-9 with TRBJ2-3, with unresolved D. CDR3 length: 15 residues. V was pared by 4 bases and J by 2 bases, with 13 bases between. From germline, CDR1 is SEHNR and CDR2 FQNEAQ (reference sequence). The CDR3 loop is CASSSLFTHTDTQYF. CDR3 nucleotide sequence: TGTGCCAGCAGCTCCCTTTTTACCCACACAGATACGCAGTATTTT.

Notes on this clonotype: Mismatch with germline at one junction end may stem from a read error. Here the CDR3 DNA reads TGTGCCGGCAGCGAGTGGGCGTACAATGAGCAGTTCTTC. Translated: CAGSEWAYNEQFF. The chain joins TRBV9 to TRBJ2-1; no reliable D call. The CDR3 runs to 13 residues. The germline CDR1 and CDR2 sequences are SGDLS and YYNGEE.

This clonotype was detected ten times or more. This chain uses TRBV3-1 with TRBJ1-2, with 7 bases identical to TRBD1. V dropped 2 bases and J dropped 5; count of bases not matched to a gene: 11. Germline CDR1 reads LGHDT; CDR2 reads YNNKEL (reference sequence). The CDR3 has 16 residues. The chain's CDR3 is CASSQYSDRVGYGYTF. The CDR3 DNA is TGTGCCAGCAGCCAATACTCCGACAGGGTCGGGTATGGCTACACCTTC.

As to this clonotype: Possible read error: a much larger clone is one base away. This chain connects TRBV3-1 to TRBJ2-5; maybe TRBD2 (5 bases). Germline V lookup: CDR1 LGHDT, CDR2 YNNKEL (reference sequence). The CDR3 length is 15 residues. The V end was cut by 4 bases, the J end by 7 bases, with 19 bases between. DNA for the CDR3: TGTGCCAGCAGCCCCGGGATTGGGGAAGTAGCGACCCAGTACTTC. It is translated as CASSPGIGEVATQYF.